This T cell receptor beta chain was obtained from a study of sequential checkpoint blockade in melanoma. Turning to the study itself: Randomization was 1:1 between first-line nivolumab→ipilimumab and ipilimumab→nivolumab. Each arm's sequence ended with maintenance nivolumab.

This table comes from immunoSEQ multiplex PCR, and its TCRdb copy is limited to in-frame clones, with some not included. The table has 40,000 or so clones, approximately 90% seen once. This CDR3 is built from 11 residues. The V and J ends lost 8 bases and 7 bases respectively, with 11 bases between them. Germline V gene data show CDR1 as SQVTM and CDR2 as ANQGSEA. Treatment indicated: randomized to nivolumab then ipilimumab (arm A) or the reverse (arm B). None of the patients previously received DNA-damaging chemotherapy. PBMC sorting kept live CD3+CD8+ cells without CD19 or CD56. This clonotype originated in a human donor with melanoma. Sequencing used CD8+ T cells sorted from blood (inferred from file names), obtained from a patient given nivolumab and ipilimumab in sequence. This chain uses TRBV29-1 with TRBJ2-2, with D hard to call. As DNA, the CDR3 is TGCAGCCTGAAGTCGGGCGGGGAGCTGTTTTTT. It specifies CSLKSGGELFF.